The 27 T cell receptor beta chains presented below share a single source sample, sequenced in a study of cytomegalovirus exposure and HLA in healthy donors. Vbeta (60) and Jbeta (13) primers were used in the PCR. Clones were read by immunoSEQ multiplex PCR, and TCRdb kept only the in-frame ones, dropping some. The data contain about 95,000 clones, about 81% of them singletons. Sample: PBMCs. These receptor sequences come from a woman in her forties in good health and CMV-seropositive.

The chain joins TRBV6-4 to TRBJ2-3; the match to TRBD2 covers 12 bases. J was trimmed by 0 bases and V by 2 bases; bases with no gene match: 0. CDR3 length: 16 residues. Germline V CDR1 and CDR2: MRHNA, SNTAGT. The CDR3 DNA follows: TGTGCCAGCAGTGACGGGACTAGCGGGAGCACAGATACGCAGTATTTT. The encoded protein is CASSDGTSGSTDTQYF.

This clone was recorded only once. The chain carries TRBV9 and TRBJ1-4, with 8 bases fitting TRBD1. Trimming took 4 bases from V and 8 from J; bases not matched to a gene: 10. This CDR3 has 15 amino acids. Per the germline V gene, CDR1 is SGDLS and CDR2 is YYNGEE. The chain's CDR3 is CASSIGGTGREKLFF. DNA for the CDR3: TGTGCCAGCAGCATAGGCGGGACAGGACGGGAAAAACTGTTTTTT.

J is TRBJ2-4 and V is TRBV5-1; maybe TRBD1 (7 bases). Trimming left V 4 bases short and J 6 bases short, with 11 bases between. Germline CDR1 is SGHRS and CDR2 is YFSETQ. The CDR3 is made up of 13 amino acids. CDR3: CASSQGGGNIQYF. In DNA form, the CDR3 reads TGCGCCAGCAGCCAGGGGGGCGGAAACATTCAGTACTTC.

V is TRBV2 and J is TRBJ2-5; D might be TRBD2 (6 bases). The CDR3 spans 14 residues. Germline CDR1 SNHLY, CDR2 FYNNEI. V gave up 3 bases and J gave up 4 bases, with 12 bases separating them. The CDR3 sequence is CASSDTGVGETQYF. As DNA, the CDR3 is TGTGCCAGCAGTGACACGGGAGTCGGAGAGACCCAGTACTTC.

This chain connects TRBV10-3 to TRBJ2-7; TRBD1 matches at 7 bases. CDR3 length equals 16 residues. Germline V gene sequence: CDR1 ENHRY, CDR2 SYGVKD. V shed 0 bases, J shed 0 bases, and the junction held 5 bases outside the gene matches. The CDR3 is CAISESRGQSSYEQYF. As DNA, the CDR3 is TGTGCCATCAGTGAGTCGAGGGGACAGAGCTCCTACGAGCAGTACTTC.

This clone was seen only once. The genes are TRBV30 and TRBJ2-1; TRBD2 matches at 11 bases. The CDR3 has 13 residues. Germline assignment: CDR1 GTSNPN and CDR2 SVGIG (reference sequence). CDR3 in amino acids: CAFRLAGSPEQFF. The CDR3 DNA is TGTGCATTCCGACTAGCGGGGAGCCCTGAGCAGTTCTTC.

The chain combines TRBV18 with TRBJ1-4; tentatively, D is TRBD1 (5 bases). Germline values: CDR1 KGHSH, CDR2 LQKENI. The V and J ends lost 1 base and 6 bases respectively, with 12 bases between them. The CDR3 is made up of 15 amino acids. CDR3 in DNA: TGTGCCAGCTCACCACGAAAAGGGGCTGATGAAAAACTGTTTTTT. Amino acid sequence: CASSPRKGADEKLFF.

This chain uses TRBV7-2 with TRBJ2-7; TRBD2 might be the D (6 bases). The CDR3 consists of 15 residues. V was cut by 0 bases and J by 0 bases, with 9 bases left in between. From germline, CDR1 is SGHTA and CDR2 FQGNSA. DNA of the CDR3: TGTGCCAGCAGCTTAGCTGCGGGGAGCTCCTACGAGCAGTACTTC. It yields the protein CASSLAAGSSYEQYF.

The V call is TRBV5-1, the J call TRBJ2-1, with 10 bases identical to TRBD2. Trimming took 0 bases from V and 5 from J; bases not matched to a gene: 5. The germline gives CDR1 SGHRS, CDR2 YFSETQ. This CDR3 region has 16 residues. Here the CDR3 DNA reads TGCGCCAGCAGCTTGGATCCAGCGGGAGGGCACAATGAGCAGTTCTTC. Amino acid sequence: CASSLDPAGGHNEQFF.

The V call is TRBV7-3, the J call TRBJ2-6; weak D call: TRBD2 (5 bases). Trimming removed 2 bases from V and 0 bases from J, with 8 bases in between. CDR1 is SGHTA, CDR2 FQGTGA, per germline. CDR3 size: 16 residues. For the CDR3, the DNA is TGTGCCAGCAGCTTAGGTGGAGGCTCTGGGGCCAACGTCCTGACTTTC. Encoded protein: CASSLGGGSGANVLTF. Full variable domain (outside the CDR3, taken from reference TRBV7-3 and TRBJ2-6): GAGVSQTPSNKVTEKGKYVELRCDPISGHTALYWYRQSLGQGPEFLIYFQGTGAADDSGLPNDRFFAVRPEGSVSTLKIQRTERGDSAVYLCASSLGGGSGANVLTFGAGSRLTVL.

This chain connects TRBV2 to TRBJ1-1; 7 bases agree with TRBD1. Germline values: CDR1 SNHLY, CDR2 FYNNEI. The ends lost 4 bases at V and 3 bases at J; junction bases unmatched: 5. CDR3 size: 14 residues. CDR3 region: CASSGRGRYTEAFF. CDR3 in DNA: TGTGCCAGCAGTGGCAGGGGGAGGTACACTGAAGCTTTCTTT.

The chain recombines TRBV6-6 with TRBJ2-1, with TRBD2 matching over 8 bases. Germline trimming cut 7 bases from V and 5 bases from J; bases unmatched to any gene: 13. This CDR3 has 16 amino acids. CDR1 and CDR2 from the germline V gene are MNHNY and SVGAGI (reference sequence). For the CDR3, the DNA is TGTGCCAGCACCCCCGGGAGGGCCCTAAACGACAATGAGCAGTTCTTC. Residues: CASTPGRALNDNEQFF.

J is TRBJ2-4 and V is TRBV28; no clear D. This CDR3 contains 15 residues. From germline, CDR1 is MDHEN and CDR2 SYDVKM. V lost 3 bases, J lost 7 bases, and 16 bases lay in between. The CDR3 loop reads CASSLDPSTTNIQYF. The CDR3 DNA is TGTGCCAGCAGTTTGGATCCCTCAACGACTAACATTCAGTACTTC.

This rearrangement joins TRBV28 to TRBJ2-2, with TRBD1 identical over 7 bases. Per germline, CDR1 MDHEN and CDR2 SYDVKM. V gave up 6 bases and J gave up 1 base; unmatched junction bases: 5. This CDR3 has 15 amino acids. Written as DNA, the CDR3 is TGTGCCAGCAGATCGCAGGGGGTGAACACCGGGGAGCTGTTTTTT. This codes for CASRSQGVNTGELFF.

V usage is TRBV18 and J usage is TRBJ2-1; 7 bases fit TRBD2. The germline gives CDR1 KGHSH, CDR2 LQKENI. This CDR3 spans 16 amino acids. J was trimmed by 0 bases and V by 2 bases; bases with no gene match: 4. The CDR3 spells CASSPGGDPSYNEQFF. The CDR3 DNA reads TGTGCCAGCTCACCAGGGGGGGATCCCTCCTACAATGAGCAGTTCTTC.

This clone showed up just a few times. The V gene is TRBV5-5, the J gene TRBJ2-3, with 7 bases identical to TRBD1. The ends lost 5 bases at V and 0 bases at J; junction bases unmatched: 9. CDR1 and CDR2 from the germline V gene are SGHKS and YYEKEE (reference sequence). This CDR3 is built from 16 residues. The CDR3 region is CASSSPGQTSTDTQYF. The DNA for the CDR3 is TGTGCCAGCAGTTCTCCGGGACAGACTAGCACAGATACGCAGTATTTT. The whole variable domain, filled in from reference TRBV5-5 and TRBJ2-3, reads DAGVTQSPTHLIKTRGQQVTLRCSPISGHKSVSWYQQVLGQGPQFIFQYYEKEERGRGNFPDRFSARQFPNYSSELNVNALLLGDSALYLCASSSPGQTSTDTQYFGPGTRLTVL.

The rearrangement uses TRBV19 and TRBJ1-5, with D possibly being TRBD1 (5 bases). Trimming took 9 bases from V and 0 from J, leaving 15 bases between them. Per germline, CDR1 LNHDA and CDR2 SQIVND (reference sequence). CDR3 length: 15 amino acids. The CDR3 reads CASRSAGRSNQPQHF. The CDR3 nucleotides read TGTGCCAGCAGGTCGGCAGGGCGTAGCAATCAGCCCCAGCATTTT.

The rearrangement uses TRBV2 and TRBJ2-7; possible D gene TRBD2, 6 bases. This CDR3 has 14 residues. Trimming left V 6 bases short and J 3 bases short, with 15 bases between. Germline V gene data show CDR1 as SNHLY and CDR2 as FYNNEI. CDR3: CASSFGGVGYEQYF. As DNA, the CDR3 is TGTGCCAGCAGCTTCGGGGGAGTGGGCTACGAGCAGTACTTC.

The chain joins TRBV1 to TRBJ2-7; the table's D call, TRBD2, was not checked against the DNA. TRBV1 is annotated as a pseudogene. This CDR3 is 14 amino acids long. The CDR3 protein is CTSSSGLAVYEQYF. The CDR3, as DNA: TGCACCAGCAGCTCGGGACTAGCGGTCTACGAGCAGTACTTC.

This chain joins TRBV9 and TRBJ2-4, with 8 bases lining up with TRBD1. V shed 3 bases, J shed 3 bases, and the junction held 11 bases outside the gene matches. Germline V gene sequence: CDR1 SGDLS, CDR2 YYNGEE. This CDR3 is built from 17 residues. For the CDR3, the DNA is TGTGCCAGCAGCGCCCAAGACAGGGGAATCGACAAAAACATTCAGTACTTC. This sequence encodes CASSAQDRGIDKNIQYF.

This chain joins TRBV7-2 and TRBJ2-1; 7 bases match TRBD1. V gave up 7 bases and J gave up 7 bases; unmatched junction bases: 10. Germline CDR1 is SGHTA and CDR2 is FQGNSA. The CDR3 totals 14 residues. The CDR3 is CASTIRQGWNEQFF. For the CDR3, the DNA is TGTGCCAGCACTATAAGACAGGGATGGAATGAGCAGTTCTTC.

V usage is TRBV15 and J usage is TRBJ2-1, with 7 bases identical to TRBD2. Trimming removed 0 bases from V and 3 bases from J; junction bases left unmatched: 5. The CDR3 loop spans 16 amino acids. Germline V CDR1 and CDR2: LNHNV, YYDKDF (reference sequence). CDR3 sequence (DNA): TGTGCCACCAGCAGAGACGGCGGGAGTCGCTACAATGAGCAGTTCTTC. This translates into CATSRDGGSRYNEQFF.

This clone occurred once. The rearrangement links TRBV7-9 to TRBJ1-1, with TRBD1 matching 10 bases. Germline V CDR1 and CDR2: SEHNR, FQNEAQ (reference sequence). With 3 bases clipped from V and 4 bases from J, the junction kept 5 bases outside the gene matches. CDR3 length: 15 amino acids. The CDR3 sequence: CASSFGQGGGTEAFF. For the CDR3, the DNA is TGTGCCAGCAGCTTCGGACAGGGGGGTGGCACTGAAGCTTTCTTT.

The chain uses TRBV7-9 and TRBJ2-5, with TRBD1 matching over 8 bases. Germline V gene data show CDR1 as SEHNR and CDR2 as FQNEAQ (reference sequence). The J segment lost 1 base and the V segment lost 5 bases, leaving 6 bases of the junction unmatched. This CDR3 has 15 residues. The CDR3 loop reads CASSIDQGAQETQYF. The CDR3 region has the DNA TGTGCCAGCAGCATCGATCAGGGGGCCCAAGAGACCCAGTACTTC.

The genes are TRBV11-2 and TRBJ1-5; the match to TRBD1 covers 8 bases. J was trimmed by 4 bases and V by 5 bases; bases with no gene match: 16. The germline CDR1 and CDR2 sequences are SGHAT and FQNNGV. The CDR3 extends over 18 amino acids. The CDR3 reads CASSPRLTGEGRNQPQHF. CDR3 nucleotides: TGTGCCAGCAGCCCCCGCCTGACAGGGGAAGGACGGAATCAGCCCCAGCATTTT.

The CDR3 coding sequence is TGTGCCAGCAGCGACCCGGGACTAGCGGGAAGCAATGAGCAGTTCTTC. This codes for CASSDPGLAGSNEQFF. The rearrangement links TRBV28 to TRBJ2-1, with 13 nucleotides matching TRBD2. The germline CDR1 and CDR2 sequences are MDHEN and SYDVKM. The CDR3 is 16 amino acids. V lost 6 bases, J lost 6 bases, and 8 bases stayed unmatched. Full variable domain (outside the CDR3, taken from reference TRBV28 and TRBJ2-1): DVKVTQSSRYLVKRTGEKVFLECVQDMDHENMFWYRQDPGLGLRLIYFSYDVKMKEKGDIPEGYSVSREKKERFSLILESASTNQTSMYLCASSDPGLAGSNEQFFGPGTRLTVL.

J is TRBJ1-4 and V is TRBV4-1; TRBD1 agrees at 11 bases. The V gene end was trimmed by 4 bases and the J gene end by 7 bases; junction bases not matched to a gene: 5. Germline CDR1 and CDR2: MGHRA and YSYEKL. The CDR3 extends over 15 amino acids. This CDR3 is CASSLAGTGGEKLFF. CDR3 sequence (DNA): TGCGCCAGCAGCCTCGCCGGGACAGGGGGTGAAAAACTGTTTTTT.